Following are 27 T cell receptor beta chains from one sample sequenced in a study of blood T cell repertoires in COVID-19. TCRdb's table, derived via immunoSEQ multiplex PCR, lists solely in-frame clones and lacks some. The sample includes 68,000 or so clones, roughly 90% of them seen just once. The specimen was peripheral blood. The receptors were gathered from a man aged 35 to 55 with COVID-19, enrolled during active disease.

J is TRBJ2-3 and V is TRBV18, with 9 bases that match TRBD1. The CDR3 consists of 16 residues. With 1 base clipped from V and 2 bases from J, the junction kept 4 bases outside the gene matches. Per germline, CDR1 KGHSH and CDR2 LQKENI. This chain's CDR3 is CASSPRGQGNTDTQYF. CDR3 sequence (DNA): TGTGCCAGCTCACCACGAGGACAGGGGAACACAGATACGCAGTATTTT.

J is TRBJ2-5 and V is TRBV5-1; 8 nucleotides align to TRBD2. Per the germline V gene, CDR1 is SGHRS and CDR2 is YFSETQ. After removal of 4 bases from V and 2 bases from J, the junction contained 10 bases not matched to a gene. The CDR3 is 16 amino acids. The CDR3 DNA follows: TGCGCCAGCAGCGCCAGCGGGGGCCCTTCTCAAGAGACCCAGTACTTC. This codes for CASSASGGPSQETQYF.

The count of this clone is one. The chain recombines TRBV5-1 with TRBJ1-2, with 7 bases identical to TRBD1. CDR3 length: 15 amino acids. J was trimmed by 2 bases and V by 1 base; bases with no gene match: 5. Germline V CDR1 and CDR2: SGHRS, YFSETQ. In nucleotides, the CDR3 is TGCGCCAGCAGCTTGCCCCTGACAGGGAACTATGGCTACACCTTC. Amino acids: CASSLPLTGNYGYTF.

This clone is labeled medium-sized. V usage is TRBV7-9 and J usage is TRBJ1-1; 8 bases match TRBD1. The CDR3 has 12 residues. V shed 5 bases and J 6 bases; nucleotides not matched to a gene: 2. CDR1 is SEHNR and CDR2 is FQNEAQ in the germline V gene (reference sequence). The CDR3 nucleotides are TGTGCCAGCAGCCGGACAGGGTCTGAAGCTTTCTTT. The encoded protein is CASSRTGSEAFF.

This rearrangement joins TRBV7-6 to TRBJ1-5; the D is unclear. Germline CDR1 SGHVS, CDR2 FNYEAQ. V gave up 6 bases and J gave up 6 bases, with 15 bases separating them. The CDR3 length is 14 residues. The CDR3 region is CASRDLRGGQPQHF. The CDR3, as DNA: TGTGCCAGCAGGGATTTACGGGGAGGTCAGCCCCAGCATTTT.

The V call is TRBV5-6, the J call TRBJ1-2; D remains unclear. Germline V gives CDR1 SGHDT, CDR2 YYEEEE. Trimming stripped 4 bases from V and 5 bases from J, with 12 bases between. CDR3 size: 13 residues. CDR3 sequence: CASSPDASYGYTF. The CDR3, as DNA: TGTGCCAGCAGCCCTGATGCGAGTTATGGCTACACCTTC. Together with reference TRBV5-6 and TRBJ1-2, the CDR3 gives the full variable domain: DAGVTQSPTHLIKTRGQQVTLRCSPKSGHDTVSWYQQALGQGPQFIFQYYEEEERQRGNFPDRFSGHQFPNYSSELNVNALLLGDSALYLCASSPDASYGYTFGSGTRLTVV.

CDR3 sequence (DNA): TGTGCCAGCAGCCAACTCCAGGGGGGCACAGATACGCAGTATTTT. This translates into CASSQLQGGTDTQYF. The V call is TRBV3-1 (or the pseudogene TRBV3-2), the J call TRBJ2-3; 7 bases are a match to TRBD1. Germline V gives CDR1 LGHDT, CDR2 YNNKEL (reference sequence). Losses at the gene ends were 2 bases for V and 1 base for J; bases not matched to a gene: 3. This CDR3 is 15 amino acids long.

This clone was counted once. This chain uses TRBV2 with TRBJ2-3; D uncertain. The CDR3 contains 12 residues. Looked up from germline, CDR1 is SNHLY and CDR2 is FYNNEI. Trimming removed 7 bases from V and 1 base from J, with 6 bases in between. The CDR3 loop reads CASMWRTDTQYF. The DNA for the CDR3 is TGTGCCAGCATGTGGCGCACAGATACGCAGTATTTT.

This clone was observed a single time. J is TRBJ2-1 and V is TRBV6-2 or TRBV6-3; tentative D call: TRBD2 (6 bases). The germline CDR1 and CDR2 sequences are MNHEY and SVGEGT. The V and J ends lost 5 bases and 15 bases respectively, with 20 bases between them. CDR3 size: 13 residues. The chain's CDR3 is CASSEPSLGGPFF. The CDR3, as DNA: TGTGCCAGCAGTGAGCCTTCACTAGGAGGGCCGTTCTTC.

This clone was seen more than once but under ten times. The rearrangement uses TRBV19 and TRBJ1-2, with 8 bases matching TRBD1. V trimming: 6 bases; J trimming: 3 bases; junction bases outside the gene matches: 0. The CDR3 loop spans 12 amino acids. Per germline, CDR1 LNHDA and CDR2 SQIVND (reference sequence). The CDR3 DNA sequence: TGTGCCAGTAGGACAGGGGACTATGGCTACACCTTC. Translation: CASRTGDYGYTF.

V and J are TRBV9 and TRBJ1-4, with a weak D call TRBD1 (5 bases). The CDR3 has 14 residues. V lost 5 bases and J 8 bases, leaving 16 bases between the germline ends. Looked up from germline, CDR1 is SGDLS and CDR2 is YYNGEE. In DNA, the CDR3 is TGTGCCAGCAGTACTACAAGCCGGGGGGAAAAACTGTTTTTT. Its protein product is CASSTTSRGEKLFF.

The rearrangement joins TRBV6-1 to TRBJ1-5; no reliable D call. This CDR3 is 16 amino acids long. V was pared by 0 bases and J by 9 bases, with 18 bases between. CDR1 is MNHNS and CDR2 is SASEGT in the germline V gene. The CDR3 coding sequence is TGTGCCAGCAGTGAAGCGGGAGGATCCCTTATACGGCCCCAGCATTTT. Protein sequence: CASSEAGGSLIRPQHF.

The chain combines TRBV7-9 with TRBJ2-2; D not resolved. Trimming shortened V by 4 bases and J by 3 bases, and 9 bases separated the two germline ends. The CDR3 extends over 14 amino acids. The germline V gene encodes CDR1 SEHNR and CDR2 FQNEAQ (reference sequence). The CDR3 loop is CASSSLPHTGELFF. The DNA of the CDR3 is TGTGCCAGCAGCTCCCTCCCCCACACCGGGGAGCTGTTTTTT.

The CDR3 DNA reads TGTGCCAGCAGCCTCGCGGGGGAGACCCAGTACTTC. Amino acid sequence: CASSLAGETQYF. This chain uses TRBV3-1 (or the pseudogene TRBV3-2) with TRBJ2-5, with D possibly being TRBD2 (6 bases). The CDR3 covers 12 residues. Trimming shortened V by 4 bases and J by 5 bases, and 8 bases separated the two germline ends. The germline gives CDR1 LGHDT, CDR2 YNNKEL (reference sequence).

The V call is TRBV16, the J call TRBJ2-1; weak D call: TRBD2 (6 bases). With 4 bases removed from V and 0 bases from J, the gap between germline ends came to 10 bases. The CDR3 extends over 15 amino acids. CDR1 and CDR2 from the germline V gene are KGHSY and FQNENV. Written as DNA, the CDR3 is TGTGCCAGCAGCCTGCGGGGTAACTCCTACAATGAGCAGTTCTTC. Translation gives CASSLRGNSYNEQFF. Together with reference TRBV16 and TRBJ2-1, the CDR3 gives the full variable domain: GEEVAQTPKHLVRGEGQKAKLYCAPIKGHSYVFWYQQVLKNEFKFLISFQNENVFDETGMPKERFSAKCLPNSPCSLEIQATKLEDSAVYFCASSLRGNSYNEQFFGPGTRLTVL.

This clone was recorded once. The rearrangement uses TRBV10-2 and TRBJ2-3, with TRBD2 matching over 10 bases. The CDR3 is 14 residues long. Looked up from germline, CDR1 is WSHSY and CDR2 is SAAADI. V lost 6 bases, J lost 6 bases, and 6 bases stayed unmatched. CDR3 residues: CASRLAGLQDTQYF. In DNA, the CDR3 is TGCGCCAGCAGACTAGCGGGGCTCCAGGATACGCAGTATTTT.

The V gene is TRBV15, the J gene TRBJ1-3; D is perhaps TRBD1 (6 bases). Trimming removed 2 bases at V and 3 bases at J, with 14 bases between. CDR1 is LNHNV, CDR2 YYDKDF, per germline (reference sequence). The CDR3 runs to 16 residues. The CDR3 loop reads CATSRKLQGIGNTIYF. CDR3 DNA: TGTGCCACCAGCAGAAAGTTACAGGGAATTGGAAACACCATATATTTT. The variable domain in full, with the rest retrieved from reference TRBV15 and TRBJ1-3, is DAMVIQNPRYQVTQFGKPVTLSCSQTLNHNVMYWYQQKSSQAPKLLFHYYDKDFNNEADTPDNFQSRRPNTSFCFLDIRSPGLGDTAMYLCATSRKLQGIGNTIYFGEGSWLTVV.

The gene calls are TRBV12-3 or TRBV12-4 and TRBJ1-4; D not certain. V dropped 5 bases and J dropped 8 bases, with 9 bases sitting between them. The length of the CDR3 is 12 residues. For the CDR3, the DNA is TGTGCCAGCAGTCTCAGAGGGGAAAAACTGTTTTTT. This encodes CASSLRGEKLFF.

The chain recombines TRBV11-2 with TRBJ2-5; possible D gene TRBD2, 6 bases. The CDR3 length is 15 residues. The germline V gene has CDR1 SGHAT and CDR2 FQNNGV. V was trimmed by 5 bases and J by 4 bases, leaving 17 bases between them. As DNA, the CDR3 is TGTGCCAGCAGCCTCCGCGGGGAGCGTGGAGAGACCCAGTACTTC. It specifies CASSLRGERGETQYF. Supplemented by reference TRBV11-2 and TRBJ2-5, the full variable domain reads EAGVAQSPRYKIIEKRQSVAFWCNPISGHATLYWYQQILGQGPKLLIQFQNNGVVDDSQLPKDRFSAERLKGVDSTLKIQPAKLEDSAVYLCASSLRGERGETQYFGPGTRLLVL.

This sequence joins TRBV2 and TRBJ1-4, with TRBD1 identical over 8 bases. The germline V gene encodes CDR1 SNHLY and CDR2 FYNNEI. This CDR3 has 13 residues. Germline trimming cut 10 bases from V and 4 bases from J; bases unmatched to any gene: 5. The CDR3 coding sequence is TGTGCCATTGCCGGGACAGGTAATGAAAAACTGTTTTTT. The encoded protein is CAIAGTGNEKLFF.

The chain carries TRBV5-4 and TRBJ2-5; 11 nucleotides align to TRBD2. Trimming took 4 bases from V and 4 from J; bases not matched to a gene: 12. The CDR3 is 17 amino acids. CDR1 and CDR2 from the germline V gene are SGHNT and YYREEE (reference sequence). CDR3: CASSPTPGLAVPETQYF. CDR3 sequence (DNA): TGTGCCAGCAGCCCCACGCCGGGACTAGCGGTCCCAGAGACCCAGTACTTC.

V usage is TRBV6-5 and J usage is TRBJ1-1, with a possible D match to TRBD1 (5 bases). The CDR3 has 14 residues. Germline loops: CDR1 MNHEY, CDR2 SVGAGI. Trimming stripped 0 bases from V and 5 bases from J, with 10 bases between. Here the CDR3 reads CASSYSIRGTEAFF. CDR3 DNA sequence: TGTGCCAGCAGTTACTCGATTCGGGGGACTGAAGCTTTCTTT.

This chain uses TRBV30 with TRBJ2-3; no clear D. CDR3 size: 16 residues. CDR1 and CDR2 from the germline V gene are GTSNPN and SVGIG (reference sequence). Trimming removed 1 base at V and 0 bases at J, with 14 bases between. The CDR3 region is CAWSDPAGLSTDTQYF. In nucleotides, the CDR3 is TGTGCCTGGAGTGATCCCGCAGGCCTAAGCACAGATACGCAGTATTTT. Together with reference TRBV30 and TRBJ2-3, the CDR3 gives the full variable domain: SQTIHQWPATLVQPVGSPLSLECTVEGTSNPNLYWYRQAAGRGLQLLFYSVGIGQISSEVPQNLSASRPQDRQFILSSKKLLLSDSGFYLCAWSDPAGLSTDTQYFGPGTRLTVL.

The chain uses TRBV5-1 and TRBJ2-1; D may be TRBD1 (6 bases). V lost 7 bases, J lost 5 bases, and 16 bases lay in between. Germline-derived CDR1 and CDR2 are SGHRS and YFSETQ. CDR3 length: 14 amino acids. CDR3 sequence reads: CASATGTPDNEQFF. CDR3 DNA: TGCGCCAGCGCGACCGGGACACCAGACAATGAGCAGTTCTTC. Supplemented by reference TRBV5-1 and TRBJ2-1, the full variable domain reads KAGVTQTPRYLIKTRGQQVTLSCSPISGHRSVSWYQQTPGQGLQFLFEYFSETQRNKGNFPGRFSGRQFSNSRSEMNVSTLELGDSALYLCASATGTPDNEQFFGPGTRLTVL.

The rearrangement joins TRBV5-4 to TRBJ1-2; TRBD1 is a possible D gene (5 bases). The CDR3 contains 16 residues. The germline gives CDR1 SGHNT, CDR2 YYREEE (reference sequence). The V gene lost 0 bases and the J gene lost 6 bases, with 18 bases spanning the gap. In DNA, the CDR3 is TGTGCCAGCAGCTTGGCCAGGGTTTCAACGGCGGATGGCTACACCTTC. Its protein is CASSLARVSTADGYTF. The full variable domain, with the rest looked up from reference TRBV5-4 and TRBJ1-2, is ETGVTQSPTHLIKTRGQQVTLRCSSQSGHNTVSWYQQALGQGPQFIFQYYREEENGRGNFPPRFSGLQFPNYSSELNVNALELDDSALYLCASSLARVSTADGYTFGSGTRLTVV.

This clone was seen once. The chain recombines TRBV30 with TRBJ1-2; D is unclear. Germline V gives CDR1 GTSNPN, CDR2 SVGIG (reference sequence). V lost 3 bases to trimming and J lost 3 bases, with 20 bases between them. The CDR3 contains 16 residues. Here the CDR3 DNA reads TGTGCCTGGAGCCCACGGGGTCCTTGGCGGTACTATGGCTACACCTTC. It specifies CAWSPRGPWRYYGYTF. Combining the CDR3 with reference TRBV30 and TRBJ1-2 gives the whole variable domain SQTIHQWPATLVQPVGSPLSLECTVEGTSNPNLYWYRQAAGRGLQLLFYSVGIGQISSEVPQNLSASRPQDRQFILSSKKLLLSDSGFYLCAWSPRGPWRYYGYTFGSGTRLTVV.

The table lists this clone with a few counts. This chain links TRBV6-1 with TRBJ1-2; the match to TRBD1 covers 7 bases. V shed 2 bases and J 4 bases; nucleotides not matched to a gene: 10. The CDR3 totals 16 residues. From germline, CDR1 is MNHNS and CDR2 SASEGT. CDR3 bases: TGTGCCAGCAGTGAACCTTCAAGACAGGGACCCTATGGCTACACCTTC. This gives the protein CASSEPSRQGPYGYTF.